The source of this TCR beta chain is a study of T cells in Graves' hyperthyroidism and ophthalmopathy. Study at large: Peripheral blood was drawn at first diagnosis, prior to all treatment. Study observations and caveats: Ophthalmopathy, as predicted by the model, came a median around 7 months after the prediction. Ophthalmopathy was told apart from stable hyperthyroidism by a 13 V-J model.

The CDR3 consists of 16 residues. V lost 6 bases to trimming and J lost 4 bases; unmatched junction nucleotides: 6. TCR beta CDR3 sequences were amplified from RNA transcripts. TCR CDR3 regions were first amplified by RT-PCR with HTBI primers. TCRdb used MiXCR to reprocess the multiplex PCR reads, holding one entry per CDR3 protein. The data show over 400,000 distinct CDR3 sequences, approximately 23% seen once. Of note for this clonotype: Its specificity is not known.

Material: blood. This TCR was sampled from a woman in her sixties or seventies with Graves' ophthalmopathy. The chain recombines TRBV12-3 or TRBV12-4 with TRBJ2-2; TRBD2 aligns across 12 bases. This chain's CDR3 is CASRRASGRATGELFF. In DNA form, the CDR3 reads TGTGCCAGCAGGAGAGCTAGCGGGAGGGCCACCGGGGAGCTGTTTTTT.